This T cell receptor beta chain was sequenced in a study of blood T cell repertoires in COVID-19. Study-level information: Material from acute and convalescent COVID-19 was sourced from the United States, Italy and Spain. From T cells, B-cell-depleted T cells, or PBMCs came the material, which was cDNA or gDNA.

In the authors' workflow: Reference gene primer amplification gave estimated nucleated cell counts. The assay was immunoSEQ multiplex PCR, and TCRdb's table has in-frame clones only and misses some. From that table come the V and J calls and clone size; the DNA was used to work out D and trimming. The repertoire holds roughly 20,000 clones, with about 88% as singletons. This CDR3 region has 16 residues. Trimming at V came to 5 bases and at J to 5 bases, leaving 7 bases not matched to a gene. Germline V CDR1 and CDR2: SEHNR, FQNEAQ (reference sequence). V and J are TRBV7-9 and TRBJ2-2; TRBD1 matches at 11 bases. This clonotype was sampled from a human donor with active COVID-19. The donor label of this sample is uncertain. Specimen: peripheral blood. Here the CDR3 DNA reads TGTGCCAGCAGCAAGCCGGGACAGGGGGGGACCGGGGAGCTGTTTTTT. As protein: CASSKPGQGGTGELFF.